These 8 T cell receptor beta chains share one sample of origin, sequenced in a study of patients and donors after allogeneic stem cell transplantation. TCRdb passed the RT-PCR reads through MiXCR, listing each CDR3 protein once. The data contain approximately 250,000 distinct CDR3 sequences, 11% to 15% of them singletons. The sample taken for sequencing was blood, either unsorted or a sorted T cell fraction (not recorded which). These receptors were obtained from a human donor who was either an allogeneic HSCT recipient or a stem cell or donor lymphocyte infusion donor (not recorded which). It is not recorded whose cells these are; they may come from a transplant donor.

The chain has TRBV27 and TRBJ2-5; TRBD2 matches at 10 bases. CDR3 length: 16 amino acids. The trim removed 0 bases at V and 5 bases at J, leaving 6 bases unmatched. CDR1 MNHEY and CDR2 SMNVEV come from the germline V gene (reference sequence). The DNA of the CDR3 is TGTGCCAGCAGTTTATCTCCTAGCGGGAGATTGGAGACCCAGTACTTC. Protein product: CASSLSPSGRLETQYF.

The chain uses TRBV5-6 and TRBJ2-2; TRBD2 aligns across 9 bases. V gave up 4 bases and J gave up 0 bases; unmatched junction bases: 10. This CDR3 is built from 18 residues. From germline, CDR1 is SGHDT and CDR2 YYEEEE. CDR3 residues: CASSRMRGGQSNTGELFF. In DNA form, the CDR3 reads TGTGCCAGCAGCCGCATGCGGGGGGGCCAGTCGAACACCGGGGAGCTGTTTTTT. The whole variable domain, filled in from reference TRBV5-6 and TRBJ2-2, reads DAGVTQSPTHLIKTRGQQVTLRCSPKSGHDTVSWYQQALGQGPQFIFQYYEEEERQRGNFPDRFSGHQFPNYSSELNVNALLLGDSALYLCASSRMRGGQSNTGELFFGEGSRLTVL.

Only a few counts were recorded for this clonotype. The chain is built from TRBV7-3 and TRBJ2-5; 7 bases are a match to TRBD2. The germline V gene encodes CDR1 SGHTA and CDR2 FQGTGA. The V segment lost 5 bases and the J segment 2 bases; nucleotides outside the gene matches: 8. This CDR3 is built from 15 residues. The CDR3 DNA is TGTGCCAGCAGCCAAGACGGGAGGCCGCAAGAGACCCAGTACTTC. Translating gives CASSQDGRPQETQYF. The whole variable domain, filled in from reference TRBV7-3 and TRBJ2-5, reads GAGVSQTPSNKVTEKGKYVELRCDPISGHTALYWYRQSLGQGPEFLIYFQGTGAADDSGLPNDRFFAVRPEGSVSTLKIQRTERGDSAVYLCASSQDGRPQETQYFGPGTRLLVL.

The CDR3 is CSASKGLPYEQYF. The CDR3 region has the DNA TGCAGTGCTAGTAAGGGGCTTCCCTACGAGCAGTACTTC. The chain links TRBV20-1 to TRBJ2-7, with D perhaps TRBD1 (5 bases). CDR1 is DFQATT, CDR2 SNEGSKA, per germline (reference sequence). The CDR3 has 13 amino acids. V was clipped by 3 bases and J by 2 bases, with 11 bases between them.

This clonotype has only a few counts. The rearrangement links TRBV5-1 to TRBJ1-2, with D unclear. The CDR3 sequence is 14 residues long. From germline, CDR1 is SGHRS and CDR2 YFSETQ. Trimming took off 4 bases at V and 8 bases at J, with 18 bases between the two ends. CDR3 sequence: CASSLGPPGRGYTF. The CDR3 DNA reads as TGCGCCAGCAGCCTCGGGCCCCCCGGTCGGGGCTACACCTTC.

The V and J genes are TRBV11-3 and TRBJ2-7, with 10 bases lining up with TRBD1. Germline V gene lookup returns CDR1 SGHNT and CDR2 YENEEA. The trim removed 0 bases at V and 4 bases at J, leaving 6 bases unmatched. The CDR3 length is 16 residues. The CDR3 is CASSLEGTGVFYEQYF. The CDR3 nucleotides are TGTGCCAGCAGCTTAGAAGGGACAGGGGTTTTTTACGAGCAGTACTTC.

In its sample, this clonotype was seen many times. J is TRBJ1-4 and V is TRBV4-3; 10 nucleotides match TRBD1. The CDR3 is 15 amino acids. Germline-derived CDR1 and CDR2 are LGHNA and YSLEER. J lost 8 bases, V lost 2 bases, and 5 bases had no gene match. This CDR3 reads CASSQTGQGHEKLFF. CDR3 DNA sequence: TGCGCCAGCAGCCAAACGGGACAGGGGCACGAAAAACTGTTTTTT.

This clonotype was seen a handful of times. The chain uses TRBV6-2 or TRBV6-3 and TRBJ2-3, with 9 bases that match TRBD2. The CDR3 loop spans 15 amino acids. Per the germline V gene, CDR1 is MNHEY and CDR2 is SVGEGT. Trimming removed 4 bases from V and 1 base from J; junction bases left unmatched: 3. The CDR3 is CASSSIAGGTDTQYF. CDR3 DNA: TGTGCCAGCAGTTCCATAGCGGGAGGCACAGATACGCAGTATTTT.